Sequencing of this TCR beta chain was carried out in a study of blood T cell repertoires in COVID-19. As for the study in general: Acute and convalescent COVID-19 samples came from the United States, Italy and Spain. The cDNA or gDNA used as material had been derived from T cells, B-cell-depleted T cells, or PBMCs.

CDR3 length equals 13 residues. Germline V CDR1 and CDR2: MDHEN, SYDVKM. V was pared by 7 bases and J by 0 bases, with 7 bases between. Original data processing: Amplified reference gene primers provided the basis for estimating nucleated cell counts. Measured with immunoSEQ multiplex PCR; TCRdb has only the in-frame clones, and not every one. That table gives V, J and clone size, and the DNA gave D and trimming. The sample records fewer than 150,000 clones, approximately 86% being singletons. V gene TRBV28 combines with J gene TRBJ1-5; D is undetermined. Material: peripheral blood. The TCR originated in a woman aged 45-59 years who had recovered from COVID-19. The CDR3 sequence is CASNENSNQPQHF. CDR3 in DNA: TGTGCCAGCAACGAGAATAGCAATCAGCCCCAGCATTTT.